This T cell receptor (beta chain) was sequenced during a study of blood T cell repertoires in COVID-19. Background on the study: Acute-phase and convalescent COVID-19 samples originated in the United States, Italy and Spain.

Germline-derived CDR1 and CDR2 are SGHTA and FQGNSA. This CDR3 is built from 14 residues. Losses at the gene ends were 0 bases for V and 9 bases for J; bases not matched to a gene: 1. As handled by the study authors: Amplifying reference gene primers gave estimates of nucleated cell counts. Here immunoSEQ multiplex PCR was the method, and the copy in TCRdb shows in-frame clones only, minus some. V, J and clone size are taken as reported in that table, and D and trimming were inferred from the DNA itself. The data contain approximately 300,000 clones, just under 90% of them seen just once; the ten biggest clones take up roughly 6.3%. Enrollment of patients from Seattle took place during active infection, with longitudinal follow-up.

The sample consisted of peripheral blood. The TCR originated in a woman aged 50 to 65 with COVID-19, enrolled during active disease. This sequence joins TRBV7-2 and TRBJ2-1; 11 bases are a match to TRBD2. CDR3 loop: CASSLASGRAEQFF. CDR3 DNA sequence: TGTGCCAGCAGCTTAGCTAGCGGGAGGGCTGAGCAGTTCTTC.